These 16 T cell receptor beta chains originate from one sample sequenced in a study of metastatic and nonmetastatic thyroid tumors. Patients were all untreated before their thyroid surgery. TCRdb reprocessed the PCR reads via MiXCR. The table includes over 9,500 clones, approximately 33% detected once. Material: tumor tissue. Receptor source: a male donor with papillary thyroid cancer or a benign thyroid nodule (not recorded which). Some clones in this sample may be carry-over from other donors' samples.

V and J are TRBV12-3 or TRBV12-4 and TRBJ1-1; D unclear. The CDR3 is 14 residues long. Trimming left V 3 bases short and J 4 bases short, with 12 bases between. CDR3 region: CASSLELVFTEAFF. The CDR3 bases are TGTGCCAGCAGTTTGGAACTAGTGTTCACTGAAGCTTTCTTT.

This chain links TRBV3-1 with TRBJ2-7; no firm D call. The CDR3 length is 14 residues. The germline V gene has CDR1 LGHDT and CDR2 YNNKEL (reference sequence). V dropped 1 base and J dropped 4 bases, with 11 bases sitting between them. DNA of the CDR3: TGTGCCAGCAGCCAAGGGCCCGAGGAATACGAGCAGTACTTC. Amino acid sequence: CASSQGPEEYEQYF.

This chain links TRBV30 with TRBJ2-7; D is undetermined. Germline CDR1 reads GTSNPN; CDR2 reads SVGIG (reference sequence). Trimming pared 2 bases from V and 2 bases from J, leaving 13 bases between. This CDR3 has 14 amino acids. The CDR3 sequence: CAWSWVPPPYEQYF. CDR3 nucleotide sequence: TGTGCCTGGAGTTGGGTACCTCCCCCCTACGAGCAGTACTTC. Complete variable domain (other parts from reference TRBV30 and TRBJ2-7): SQTIHQWPATLVQPVGSPLSLECTVEGTSNPNLYWYRQAAGRGLQLLFYSVGIGQISSEVPQNLSASRPQDRQFILSSKKLLLSDSGFYLCAWSWVPPPYEQYFGPGTRLTVT.

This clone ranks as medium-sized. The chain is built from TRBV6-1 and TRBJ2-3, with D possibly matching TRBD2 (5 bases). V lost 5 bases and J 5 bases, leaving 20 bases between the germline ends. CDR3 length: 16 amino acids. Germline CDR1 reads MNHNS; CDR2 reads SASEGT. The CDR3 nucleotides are TGTGCCAGCAGTACGCGGGCAGTAGCACAGATAGATACGCAGTATTTT. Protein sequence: CASSTRAVAQIDTQYF.

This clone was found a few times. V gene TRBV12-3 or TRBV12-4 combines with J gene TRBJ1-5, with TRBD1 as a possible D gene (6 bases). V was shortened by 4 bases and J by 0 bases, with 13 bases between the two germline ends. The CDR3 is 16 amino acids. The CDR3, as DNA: TGTGCCAGCAGTTCGAAGGGGGGACTTAGCAATCAGCCCCAGCATTTT. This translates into CASSSKGGLSNQPQHF.

The CDR3 sequence is CASSLGQREETQYF. As DNA, the CDR3 is TGCGCCAGCAGCTTGGGTCAGAGAGAAGAGACCCAGTACTTC. The chain carries TRBV5-1 and TRBJ2-5; D uncertain. Between the trimmed V and J ends, which lost 0 bases and 3 bases, there was a span of 9 bases. Germline V gene data show CDR1 as SGHRS and CDR2 as YFSETQ. This CDR3 is 14 amino acids long.

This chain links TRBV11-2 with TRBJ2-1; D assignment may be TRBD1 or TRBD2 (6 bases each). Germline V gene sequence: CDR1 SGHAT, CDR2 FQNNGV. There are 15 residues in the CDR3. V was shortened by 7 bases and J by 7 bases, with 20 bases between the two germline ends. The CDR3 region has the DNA TGTGCCAGCACCATACACGGGGGCCTCGGGAATGAGCAGTTCTTC. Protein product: CASTIHGGLGNEQFF.

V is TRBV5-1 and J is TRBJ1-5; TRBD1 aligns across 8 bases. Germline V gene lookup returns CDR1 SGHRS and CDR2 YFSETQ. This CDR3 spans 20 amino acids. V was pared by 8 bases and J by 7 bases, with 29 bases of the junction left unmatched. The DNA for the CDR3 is TGCGCCAGTCTCATCAGTGGGCCAGGGGGCGCCCCTTACGTGAAACAGCCCCAGCATTTT. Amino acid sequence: CASLISGPGGAPYVKQPQHF.

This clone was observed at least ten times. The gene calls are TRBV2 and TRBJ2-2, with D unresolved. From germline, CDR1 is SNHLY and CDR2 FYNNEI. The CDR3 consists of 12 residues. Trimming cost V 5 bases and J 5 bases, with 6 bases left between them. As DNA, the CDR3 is TGTGCCAGCAGTTATGTAACCGGGGAGCTGTTTTTT. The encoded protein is CASSYVTGELFF.

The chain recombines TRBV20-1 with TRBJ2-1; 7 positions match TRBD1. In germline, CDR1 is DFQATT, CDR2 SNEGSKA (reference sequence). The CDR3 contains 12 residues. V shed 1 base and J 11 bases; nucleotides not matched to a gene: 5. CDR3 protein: CSARGPGQQQFF. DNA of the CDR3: TGCAGTGCTAGAGGCCCGGGACAGCAGCAGTTCTTC.

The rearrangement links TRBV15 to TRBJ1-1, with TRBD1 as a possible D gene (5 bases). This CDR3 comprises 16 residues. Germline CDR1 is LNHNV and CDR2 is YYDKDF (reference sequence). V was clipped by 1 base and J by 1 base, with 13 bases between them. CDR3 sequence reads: CATSRVVGRRNTEAFF. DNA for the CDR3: TGTGCCACCAGCAGAGTGGTGGGACGGAGGAACACTGAAGCTTTCTTT. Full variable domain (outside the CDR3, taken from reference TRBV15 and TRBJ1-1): DAMVIQNPRYQVTQFGKPVTLSCSQTLNHNVMYWYQQKSSQAPKLLFHYYDKDFNNEADTPDNFQSRRPNTSFCFLDIRSPGLGDTAMYLCATSRVVGRRNTEAFFGQGTRLTVV.

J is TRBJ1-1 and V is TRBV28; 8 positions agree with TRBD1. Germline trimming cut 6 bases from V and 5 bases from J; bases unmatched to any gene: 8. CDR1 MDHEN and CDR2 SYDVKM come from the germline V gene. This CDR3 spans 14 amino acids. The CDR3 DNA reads TGTGCCAGCAGCCTGGGACAGGCCGGAACTGAAGCTTTCTTT. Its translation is CASSLGQAGTEAFF.

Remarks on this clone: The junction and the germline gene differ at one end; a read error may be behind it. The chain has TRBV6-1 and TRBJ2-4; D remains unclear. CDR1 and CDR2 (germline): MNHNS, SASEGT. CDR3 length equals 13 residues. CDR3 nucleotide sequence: TGTGCCAGCAGTGAAGGAGCCAAAATCATTCAGTACTTC. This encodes CASSEGAKIIQYF.

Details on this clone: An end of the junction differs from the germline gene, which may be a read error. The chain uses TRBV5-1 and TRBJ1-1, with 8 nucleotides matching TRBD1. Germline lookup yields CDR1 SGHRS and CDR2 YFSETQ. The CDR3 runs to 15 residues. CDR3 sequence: CASSFHRGLKTEAFF. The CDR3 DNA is TGCGCCAGCAGCTTCCACAGGGGGTTGAAAACTGAAGCTTTCTTT.

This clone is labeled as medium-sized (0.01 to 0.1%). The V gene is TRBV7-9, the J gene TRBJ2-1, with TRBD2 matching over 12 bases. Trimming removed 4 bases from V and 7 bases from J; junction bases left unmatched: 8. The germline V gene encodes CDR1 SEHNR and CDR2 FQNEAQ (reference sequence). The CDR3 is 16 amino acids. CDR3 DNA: TGTGCCAGCAGCTCAAGTACTAGCGGGAGGACTAATGAGCAGTTCTTC. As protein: CASSSSTSGRTNEQFF.

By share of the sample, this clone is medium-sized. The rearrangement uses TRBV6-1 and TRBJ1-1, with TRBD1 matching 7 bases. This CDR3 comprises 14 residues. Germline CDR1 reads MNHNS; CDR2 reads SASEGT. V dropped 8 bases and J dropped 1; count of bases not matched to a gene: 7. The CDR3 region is CASALRQGNTEAFF. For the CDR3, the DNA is TGTGCCAGCGCACTCCGACAGGGGAACACTGAAGCTTTCTTT.